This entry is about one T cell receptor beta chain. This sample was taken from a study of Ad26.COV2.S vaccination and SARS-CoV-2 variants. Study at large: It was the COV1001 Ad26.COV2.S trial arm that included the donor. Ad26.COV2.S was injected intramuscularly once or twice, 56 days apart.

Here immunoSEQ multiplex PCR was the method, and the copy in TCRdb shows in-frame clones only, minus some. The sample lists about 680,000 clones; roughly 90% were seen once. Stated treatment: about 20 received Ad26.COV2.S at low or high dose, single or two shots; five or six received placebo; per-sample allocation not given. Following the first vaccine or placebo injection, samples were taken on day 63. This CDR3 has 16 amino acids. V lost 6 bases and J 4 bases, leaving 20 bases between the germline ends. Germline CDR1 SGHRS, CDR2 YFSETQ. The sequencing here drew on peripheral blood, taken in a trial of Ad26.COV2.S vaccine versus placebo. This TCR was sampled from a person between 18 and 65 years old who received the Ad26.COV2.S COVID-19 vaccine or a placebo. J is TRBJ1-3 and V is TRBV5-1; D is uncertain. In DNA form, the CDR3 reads TGCGCCAGCAACGATAGTCCGGGGATTCAGGGAAACACCATATATTTT. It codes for CASNDSPGIQGNTIYF.